This T cell receptor (beta chain) was captured in a study of blood T cell repertoires in COVID-19. Whole-study context: Specimens from acute and convalescent COVID-19 originated in the United States, Italy and Spain. T cells, B-cell-depleted T cells, or PBMCs provided the cDNA or gDNA that served as material.

Per germline, CDR1 MNHEY and CDR2 SVGEGT. The V end was cut by 6 bases, the J end by 7 bases, with 15 bases between. This CDR3 has 13 residues. Generated by immunoSEQ multiplex PCR, the TCRdb table keeps only in-frame clones and is missing some. The table shows 300,000 to 450,000 clones, with roughly 90% occurring only once. Patients from Seattle were sampled longitudinally, starting during active infection. The sample was peripheral blood. This rearrangement joins TRBV6-2 or TRBV6-3 to TRBJ2-5; D remains unclear. This TCR was recovered from a woman aged 25-40 years with COVID-19, enrolled during active disease. CDR3 residues: CASSDQLLVTQYF. Here the CDR3 DNA reads TGTGCCAGCAGCGACCAACTATTAGTGACCCAGTACTTC.